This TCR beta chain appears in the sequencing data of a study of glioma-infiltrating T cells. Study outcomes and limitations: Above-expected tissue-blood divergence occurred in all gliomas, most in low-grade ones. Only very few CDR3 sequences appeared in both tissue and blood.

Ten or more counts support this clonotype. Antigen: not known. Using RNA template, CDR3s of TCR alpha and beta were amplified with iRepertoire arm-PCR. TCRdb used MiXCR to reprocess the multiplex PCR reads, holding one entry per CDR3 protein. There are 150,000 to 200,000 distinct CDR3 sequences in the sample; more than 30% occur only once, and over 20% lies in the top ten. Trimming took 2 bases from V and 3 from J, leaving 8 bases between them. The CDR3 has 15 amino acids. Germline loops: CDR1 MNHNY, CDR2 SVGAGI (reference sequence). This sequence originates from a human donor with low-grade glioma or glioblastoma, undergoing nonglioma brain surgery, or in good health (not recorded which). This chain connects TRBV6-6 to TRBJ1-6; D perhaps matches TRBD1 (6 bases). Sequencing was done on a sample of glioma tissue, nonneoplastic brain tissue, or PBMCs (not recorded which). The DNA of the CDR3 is TGTGCCAGCAGTTACCGACAGGACTATAATTCACCCCTCCACTTT. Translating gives CASSYRQDYNSPLHF.